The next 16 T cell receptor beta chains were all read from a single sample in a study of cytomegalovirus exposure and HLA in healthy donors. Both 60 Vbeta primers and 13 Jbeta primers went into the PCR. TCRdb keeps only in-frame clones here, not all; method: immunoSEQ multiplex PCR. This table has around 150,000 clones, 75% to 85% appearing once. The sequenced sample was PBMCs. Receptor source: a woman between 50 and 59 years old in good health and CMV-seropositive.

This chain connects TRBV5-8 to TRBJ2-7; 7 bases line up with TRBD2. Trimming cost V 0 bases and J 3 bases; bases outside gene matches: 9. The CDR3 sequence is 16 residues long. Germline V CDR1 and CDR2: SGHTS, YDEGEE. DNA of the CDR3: TGTGCCAGCAGCTTGGAATTCGGCGGGAGTAGCTACGAGCAGTACTTC. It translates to CASSLEFGGSSYEQYF.

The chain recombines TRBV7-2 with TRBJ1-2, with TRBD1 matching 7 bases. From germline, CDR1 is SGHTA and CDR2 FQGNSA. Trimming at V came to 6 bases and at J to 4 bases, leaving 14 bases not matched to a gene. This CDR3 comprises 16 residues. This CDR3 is CASSLTGTAAFYGYTF. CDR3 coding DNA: TGTGCCAGCAGTTTGACTGGGACAGCTGCCTTCTATGGCTACACCTTC.

The CDR3 protein is CASSELGLTKETQYF. In nucleotides, the CDR3 is TGTGCCAGCAGTGAATTGGGCCTGACGAAAGAGACCCAGTACTTC. J is TRBJ2-5 and V is TRBV6-1; D unresolved. CDR1 and CDR2 from the germline V gene are MNHNS and SASEGT. V lost 2 bases and J 3 bases, leaving 13 bases between the germline ends. CDR3 length: 15 residues.

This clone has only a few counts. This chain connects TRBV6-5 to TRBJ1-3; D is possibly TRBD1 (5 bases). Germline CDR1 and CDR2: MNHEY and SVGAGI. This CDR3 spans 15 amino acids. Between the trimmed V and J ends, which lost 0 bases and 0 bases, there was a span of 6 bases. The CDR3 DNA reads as TGTGCCAGCAGTTACTCCGGGGGCTCTGGAAACACCATATATTTT. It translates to CASSYSGGSGNTIYF.

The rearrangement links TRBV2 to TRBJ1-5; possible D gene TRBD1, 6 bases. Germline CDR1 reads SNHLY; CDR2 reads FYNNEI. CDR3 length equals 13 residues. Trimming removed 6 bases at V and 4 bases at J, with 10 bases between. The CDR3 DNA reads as TGTGCCAGCAGGTGGGACACTAATCAGCCCCAGCATTTT. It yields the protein CASRWDTNQPQHF. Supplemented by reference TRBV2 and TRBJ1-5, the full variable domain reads EPEVTQTPSHQVTQMGQEVILRCVPISNHLYFYWYRQILGQKVEFLVSFYNNEISEKSEIFDDQFSVERPDGSNFTLKIRSTKLEDSAMYFCASRWDTNQPQHFGDGTRLSIL.

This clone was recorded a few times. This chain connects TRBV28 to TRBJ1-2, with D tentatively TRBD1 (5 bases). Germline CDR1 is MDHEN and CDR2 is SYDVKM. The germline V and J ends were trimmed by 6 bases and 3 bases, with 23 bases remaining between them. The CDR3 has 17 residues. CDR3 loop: CASSRVMWRGTDYGYTF. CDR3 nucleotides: TGTGCCAGCAGCCGCGTCATGTGGAGGGGCACGGACTATGGCTACACCTTC.

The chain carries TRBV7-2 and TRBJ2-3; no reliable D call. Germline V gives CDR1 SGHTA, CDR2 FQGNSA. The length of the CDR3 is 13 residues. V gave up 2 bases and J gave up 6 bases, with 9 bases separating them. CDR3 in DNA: TGTGCCAGCAGCTTATTCGTCGGGGATACGCAGTATTTT. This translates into CASSLFVGDTQYF.

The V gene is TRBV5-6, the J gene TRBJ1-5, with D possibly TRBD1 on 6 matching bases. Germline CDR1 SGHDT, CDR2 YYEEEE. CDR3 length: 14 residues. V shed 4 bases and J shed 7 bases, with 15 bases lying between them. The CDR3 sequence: CASSLGASGQPQHF. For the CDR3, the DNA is TGTGCCAGCAGCCTGGGGGCGAGCGGACAGCCCCAGCATTTT.

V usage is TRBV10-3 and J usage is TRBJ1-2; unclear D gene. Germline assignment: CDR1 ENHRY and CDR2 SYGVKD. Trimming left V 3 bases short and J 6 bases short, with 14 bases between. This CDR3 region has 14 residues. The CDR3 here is CAISESEDLHGYTF. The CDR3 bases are TGTGCCATCAGTGAAAGTGAGGATCTCCATGGCTACACCTTC.

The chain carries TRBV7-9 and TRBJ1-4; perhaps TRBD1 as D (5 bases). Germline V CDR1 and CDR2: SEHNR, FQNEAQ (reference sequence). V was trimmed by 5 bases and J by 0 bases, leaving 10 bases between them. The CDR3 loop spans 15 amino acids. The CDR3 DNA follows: TGTGCCAGCAGCCCCCCGGGGGCAACTAATGAAAAACTGTTTTTT. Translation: CASSPPGATNEKLFF.

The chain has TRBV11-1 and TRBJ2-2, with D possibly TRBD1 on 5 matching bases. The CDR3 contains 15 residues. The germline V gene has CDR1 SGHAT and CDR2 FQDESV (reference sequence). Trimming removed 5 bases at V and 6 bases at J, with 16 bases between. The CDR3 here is CASSTSFRGPGELFF. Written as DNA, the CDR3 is TGTGCCAGCAGCACGTCATTTAGGGGCCCCGGGGAGCTGTTTTTT.

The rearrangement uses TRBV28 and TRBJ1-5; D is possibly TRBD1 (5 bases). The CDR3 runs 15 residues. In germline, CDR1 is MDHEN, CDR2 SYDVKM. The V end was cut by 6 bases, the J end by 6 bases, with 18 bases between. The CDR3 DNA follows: TGTGCCAGCAGCCCCGGGACTGTGTTTCGTCAGCCCCAGCATTTT. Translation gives CASSPGTVFRQPQHF. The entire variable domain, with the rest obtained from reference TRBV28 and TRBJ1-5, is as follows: DVKVTQSSRYLVKRTGEKVFLECVQDMDHENMFWYRQDPGLGLRLIYFSYDVKMKEKGDIPEGYSVSREKKERFSLILESASTNQTSMYLCASSPGTVFRQPQHFGDGTRLSIL.

DNA for the CDR3: TGTGCCAGCAGCCCGACTACAGGGATCAGCTCCTATAATTCACCCCTCCACTTT. It specifies CASSPTTGISSYNSPLHF. This chain links TRBV14 with TRBJ1-6, with a tentative D call TRBD1 (6 bases). In germline, CDR1 is SGHDN, CDR2 FVKESK. V lost 4 bases and J 0 bases, leaving 16 bases between the germline ends. CDR3 size: 18 residues.

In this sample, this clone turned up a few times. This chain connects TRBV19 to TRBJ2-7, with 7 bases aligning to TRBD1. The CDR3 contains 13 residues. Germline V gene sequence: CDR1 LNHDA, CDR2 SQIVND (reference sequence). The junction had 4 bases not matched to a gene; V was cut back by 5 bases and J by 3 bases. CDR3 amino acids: CASSRDSGYEQYF. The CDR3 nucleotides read TGTGCCAGTAGTCGGGACAGTGGCTACGAGCAGTACTTC. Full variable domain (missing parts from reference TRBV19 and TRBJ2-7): DGGITQSPKYLFRKEGQNVTLSCEQNLNHDAMYWYRQDPGQGLRLIYYSQIVNDFQKGDIAEGYSVSREKKESFPLTVTSAQKNPTAFYLCASSRDSGYEQYFGPGTRLTVT.

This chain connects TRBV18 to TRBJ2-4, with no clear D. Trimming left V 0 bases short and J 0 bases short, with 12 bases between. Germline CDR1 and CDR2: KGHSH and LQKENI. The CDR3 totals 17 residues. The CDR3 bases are TGTGCCAGCTCACCACCGAGTCCGAGCTTAGCCAAAAACATTCAGTACTTC. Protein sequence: CASSPPSPSLAKNIQYF.

The DNA of the CDR3 is TGCAGCGTTGCCGGCGGGAGGGCCGGGCAAAACATTCAGTACTTC. As protein: CSVAGGRAGQNIQYF. The V gene is TRBV29-1, the J gene TRBJ2-4, with 9 nucleotides matching TRBD2. CDR1 and CDR2 (germline): SQVTM, ANQGSEA. J lost 5 bases, V lost 4 bases, and 9 bases had no gene match. The CDR3 contains 15 residues.